This entry describes one T cell receptor (beta chain). In its sample, this clone was seen a few times. Its antigen is unknown. Qualities for individual bases were not recorded, and no much larger clone is one base off. Preparation of the library involved the immunoSEQ multiplex PCR assay. Imported from immuneACCESS, the table was reduced by TCRdb to in-frame sequences with V and J called. These copies leave out some clones; in studies compared against another copy, an unresolved V gene accounts for under half, and the cause of the remainder is not known. Within this sample are roughly 24,000 clones, with roughly 83% of them counted one time only. Of the sample, 27% is held by the ten largest clones. This entry is derived from a study of control samples from healthy donors and cancer patients (dated by TCRdb to 2018 to 2021). CDR1 and CDR2 (SNHLY, FYNNEI) derive from the germline V gene. Trimming takes 7 bases off V and 10 bases off J; junction bases not matched to a gene: 9. The CDR3 has 14 amino acids, counting the end cysteine and phenylalanine. CDR3 DNA is the only sequence kept; it has 42 bases, read in frame from the first base.

Specimen: PBMCs. Rearrangement joined TRBV2 to TRBJ2-1, with 11 middle bases fitting TRBD2. This TCR came from a man aged 55 to 70 with head and neck cancer. This receptor has the CDR3 CASTEGLAAAEQFF. The sequenced DNA: TGTGCCAGCACCGAGGGACTAGCGGCTGCCGAGCAGTTCTTC.